The 4 T cell receptor beta chains in this list originate from one sample, sequenced in a study of monozygotic twins with inflammatory bowel disease. Reprocessing the 5' RACE reads, TCRdb reports a single entry for every CDR3 protein and omits DNA. Across approximately 200,000 distinct CDR3 sequences, the top ten clones capture around 7.7% of the sample. What was sequenced was blood. These receptors were taken from a human donor with ulcerative colitis or Crohn's disease, or a healthy co-twin of an affected twin (not recorded which).

This chain links TRBV6-5 with TRBJ1-4; the TCRdb call, TRBD1, lacks DNA for checking. The germline CDR1 and CDR2 sequences are MNHEY and SVGAGI. This CDR3 is built from 19 residues. CDR3 in amino acids: CASSYPGQGVAATNEKLFF.

The rearrangement uses TRBV14 and TRBJ2-3; the D call from TCRdb, TRBD1, cannot be confirmed without DNA. The V gene's germline CDR1 is SGHDN and CDR2 FVKESK. This CDR3 has 15 amino acids. CDR3 region: CASSARGLVTDTQYF.

This sequence joins TRBV5-4 and TRBJ2-1; as DNA is missing, the TRBD1 call by TCRdb cannot be tested. CDR3 length: 14 residues. CDR1 and CDR2 (germline): SGHNT, YYREEE (reference sequence). The CDR3 loop reads CASSFPTANNEQFF.

The chain is built from TRBV12-3 or TRBV12-4 and TRBJ2-7. This CDR3 contains 15 residues. The CDR3 sequence: CASSFSGIPNYEQYF.